The 11 T cell receptor beta chains given below trace back to one sample, sequenced in a study of blood T cell repertoires in COVID-19. Clones were read by immunoSEQ multiplex PCR, and TCRdb kept only the in-frame ones, dropping some. Of about 160,000 clones listed, 70% to 90% were seen once; the top ten hold around 9.9%. The specimen sequenced was peripheral blood. The receptors were gathered from a human donor in a cohort sampled during active COVID-19.

This chain uses TRBV27 with TRBJ2-4; D is perhaps TRBD2 (6 bases). V shed 2 bases and J shed 5 bases, with 16 bases lying between them. The CDR3 runs 16 residues. Germline V gene data show CDR1 as MNHEY and CDR2 as SMNVEV (reference sequence). For the CDR3, the DNA is TGTGCCAGCAGTTTAAGCCTGGCGGGGATCCAAAACATTCAGTACTTC. Translating it yields CASSLSLAGIQNIQYF.

This clone was seen a few times. This chain's CDR3 is CASSIAGTGYEQYF. CDR3 DNA: TGTGCCAGTAGTATAGCCGGGACAGGGTACGAGCAGTACTTC. The V and J genes are TRBV19 and TRBJ2-7; TRBD1 matches at 9 bases. V was pared by 1 base and J by 4 bases, with 2 bases of the junction left unmatched. The CDR3 is made up of 14 amino acids. The germline V gene encodes CDR1 LNHDA and CDR2 SQIVND (reference sequence).

A single count supports this clone. This chain uses TRBV11-3 with TRBJ1-1, with 11 bases that match TRBD1. The CDR3 spans 13 residues. Germline V CDR1 and CDR2: SGHNT, YENEEA. J was trimmed by 6 bases and V by 5 bases; bases with no gene match: 2. CDR3 DNA: TGTGCCAGCAGCCCGGGACAGGGGGCTGAAGCTTTCTTT. The encoded protein is CASSPGQGAEAFF.

This clone showed up just once. The V and J genes are TRBV28 and TRBJ2-7; 7 nucleotides line up with TRBD1. The CDR3 runs 15 residues. V lost 4 bases, J lost 0 bases, and 6 bases stayed unmatched. Germline CDR1 MDHEN, CDR2 SYDVKM. The DNA for the CDR3 is TGTGCCAGCAGTTACCGGGACAGACACTCCTACGAGCAGTACTTC. It codes for CASSYRDRHSYEQYF.

The chain has TRBV3-1 (or the pseudogene TRBV3-2) and TRBJ1-2, with a weak D call TRBD1 (6 bases). From germline, CDR1 is LGHDT and CDR2 YNNKEL (reference sequence). The CDR3 has 13 residues. With 7 bases removed from V and 0 bases from J, the gap between germline ends came to 9 bases. CDR3 region: CASTRGANYGYTF. DNA for the CDR3: TGTGCCAGCACCAGGGGAGCTAACTATGGCTACACCTTC.

V is TRBV6-1 and J is TRBJ1-2; D remains unclear. The CDR3 has 13 residues. With 3 bases removed from V and 6 bases from J, the gap between germline ends came to 11 bases. In germline, CDR1 is MNHNS, CDR2 SASEGT. DNA for the CDR3: TGTGCCAGCAGTGAGATGGGCCCGCATGGCTACACCTTC. Translating it yields CASSEMGPHGYTF.

The V and J genes are TRBV12-5 and TRBJ2-3, with a weak D call TRBD1 (5 bases). The CDR3 loop spans 15 amino acids. V dropped 5 bases and J dropped 3 bases, with 15 bases sitting between them. The germline gives CDR1 LGHNT, CDR2 FRNRAP. This CDR3 is CASGGYGRATDTQYF. CDR3 nucleotide sequence: TGTGCTAGTGGTGGATACGGCAGGGCGACAGATACGCAGTATTTT.

This chain joins TRBV6-5 and TRBJ1-6; 7 bases are a match to TRBD1. Germline V gene sequence: CDR1 MNHEY, CDR2 SVGAGI. V lost 7 bases to trimming and J lost 3 bases; unmatched junction nucleotides: 6. The CDR3 runs to 15 residues. CDR3 sequence reads: CASKGDRDYNSPLHF. The CDR3 region has the DNA TGTGCCAGCAAGGGGGACAGAGACTATAATTCACCCCTCCACTTT.

The rearrangement joins TRBV27 to TRBJ2-5, with no clear D. The CDR3 length is 13 residues. Germline V gene data show CDR1 as MNHEY and CDR2 as SMNVEV (reference sequence). V lost 5 bases and J lost 4, with 11 bases in between. The chain's CDR3 is CASSPTRRETQYF. The CDR3 bases are TGTGCCAGCAGTCCGACGCGGCGAGAGACCCAGTACTTC.

The chain links TRBV9 to TRBJ2-2; possibly TRBD2 for D (5 bases). CDR3 length: 14 amino acids. The V end lost 4 bases, the J end lost 6 bases, and 13 bases lay between the germline ends. From germline, CDR1 is SGDLS and CDR2 YYNGEE. The CDR3 coding sequence is TGTGCCAGCAGCCCTTACCAGCGGTCCGGGGAGCTGTTTTTT. As protein: CASSPYQRSGELFF.

This chain connects TRBV7-2 to TRBJ1-2; D may be TRBD1 (5 bases). Germline CDR1 reads SGHTA; CDR2 reads FQGNSA. V lost 1 base, J lost 7 bases, and 19 bases lay in between. The CDR3 covers 16 residues. The DNA of the CDR3 is TGTGCCAGCAGCTTAGAGACCACGAGGCAGGGAGGTGGCTACACCTTC. This codes for CASSLETTRQGGGYTF.